This T cell receptor beta chain is from a study of T cell repertoires in cytomegalovirus infection. About the study: It was the public TCR beta signatures that indicated both CMV infection and matching HLA type.

This clonotype was found many times. TCRdb used MiXCR to reprocess the reads, holding one entry per CDR3 protein. The sample includes around 320,000 distinct CDR3 sequences, more than 8% of them seen just once. CDR3 length equals 17 residues. CDR1 and CDR2 from the germline V gene are MDHEN and SYDVKM. After removal of 6 bases from V and 2 bases from J, the junction contained 8 bases not matched to a gene. The sequence was collected from a human donor in good health (CMV status not recorded). Some clones in this sample may be carry-over from other donors' samples. Sequencing was performed on PBMCs. The rearrangement uses TRBV28 and TRBJ1-6; 9 nucleotides agree with TRBD1. The CDR3 protein is CASRTQGAGTYNSPLHF. For the CDR3, the DNA is TGTGCCAGCAGAACACAGGGGGCAGGAACCTATAATTCACCCCTCCACTTT.